This T cell receptor beta chain was profiled in a study of breast tumors, draining lymph nodes, adjacent tissues. Axillary draining lymph nodes of breast cancer patients supplied the node samples. Using its own MiXCR run on the multiplex PCR reads, TCRdb lists one record per CDR3 protein. This table has tens of thousands of distinct CDR3 sequences, approximately 30% appearing once. Notes on the study in general: The lymph node origin of tumor T cells was framed as consistent with a hypothesis, not demonstrated. Data fit most tumor T cells coming from lymph node, expanding in tumor.

The table lists this clonotype with a few counts. As yet, its antigen is unknown. The ends were cut back, 6 bases at V and 8 bases at J, with 10 bases in the middle. CDR1 is SNHLY, CDR2 FYNNEI, per germline. The CDR3 spans 11 residues. The gene calls are TRBV2 and TRBJ1-2; D unclear. The material sequenced was axillary lymph node tissue. The TCR originated in a female donor with breast cancer. Some clones in this sample may be carry-over from other donors' samples. In nucleotides, the CDR3 is TGTGCCAGCAGAGTTGGCCCGGGCTACACCTTC. Amino acids: CASRVGPGYTF.